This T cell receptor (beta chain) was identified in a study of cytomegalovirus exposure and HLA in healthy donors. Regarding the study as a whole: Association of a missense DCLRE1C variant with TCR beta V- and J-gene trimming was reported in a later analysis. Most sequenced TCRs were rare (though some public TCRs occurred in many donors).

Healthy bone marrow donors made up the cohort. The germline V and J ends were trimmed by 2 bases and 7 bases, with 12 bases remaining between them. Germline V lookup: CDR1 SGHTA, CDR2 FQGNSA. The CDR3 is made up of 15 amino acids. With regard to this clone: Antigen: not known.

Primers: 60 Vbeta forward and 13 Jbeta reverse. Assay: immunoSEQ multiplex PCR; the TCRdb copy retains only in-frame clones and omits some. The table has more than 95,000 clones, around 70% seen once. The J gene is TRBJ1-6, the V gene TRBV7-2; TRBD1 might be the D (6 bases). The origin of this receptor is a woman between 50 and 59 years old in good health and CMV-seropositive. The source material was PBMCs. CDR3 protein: CASSLTGQGNSPLHF. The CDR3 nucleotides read TGTGCCAGCAGCTTAACGGGGCAGGGGAATTCACCCCTCCACTTT.